The 20 T cell receptor beta chains in this list originate from one sample, sequenced in a study of T cells in Graves' hyperthyroidism and ophthalmopathy. RNA transcripts were the template for amplifying TCR beta CDR3 regions. A set of HTBI primers served as the primers for a first-round RT-PCR of the TCR CDR3. TCRdb re-called the multiplex PCR reads through MiXCR, storing one row per CDR3 protein. The sample comprises 350,000 or so distinct CDR3 sequences, 15% to 20% of which are singletons, and 15% to 19% rests with the top ten. Source material: blood. These receptors were obtained from a woman aged 40 to 50 with Graves' ophthalmopathy.

This clonotype has ten or more counts. The chain uses TRBV5-1 and TRBJ1-1; TRBD1 matches at 11 bases. The CDR3 has 15 amino acids. After removal of 3 bases from V and 4 bases from J, the junction contained 5 bases not matched to a gene. Per germline, CDR1 SGHRS and CDR2 YFSETQ. The CDR3: CASSYRTGGGTEAFF. DNA for the CDR3: TGCGCCAGCAGCTACCGGACAGGGGGCGGCACTGAAGCTTTCTTT.

Comment on this clonotype: Germline and junction disagree at one end, which may indicate a read error. The V gene is TRBV28, the J gene TRBJ1-2; maybe TRBD1 (6 bases). The CDR3 has 15 amino acids. CDR1 MDHEN and CDR2 SYDVKM come from the germline V gene. The CDR3 spells CASRIAETGDYGYNF. In DNA, the CDR3 is TGTGCCAGCAGAATAGCCGAGACAGGAGATTATGGCTACAACTTC.

In its sample, this clonotype was seen a few times. This CDR3 reads CASSSSLELAGKETQYF. DNA for the CDR3: TGTGCCAGCAGCAGCTCTCTAGAACTAGCGGGAAAGGAGACCCAGTACTTC. V is TRBV6-2 or TRBV6-3 and J is TRBJ2-5, with 10 bases matching TRBD2. Looked up from germline, CDR1 is MNHEY and CDR2 is SVGEGT. The CDR3 has 17 residues. V lost 6 bases, J lost 5 bases, and 15 bases stayed unmatched.

This clonotype showed up many times. V gene TRBV2 combines with J gene TRBJ1-5, with D tentatively TRBD1 (5 bases). Germline values: CDR1 SNHLY, CDR2 FYNNEI. The CDR3 extends over 14 amino acids. The ends were cut back, 3 bases at V and 3 bases at J, with 9 bases in the middle. The DNA for the CDR3 is TGTGCCAGCAGTGAGGGACGGTACAATCAGCCCCAGCATTTT. Its protein product is CASSEGRYNQPQHF.

The CDR3 region has the DNA TGTGCCAGCAGTTACGCAGGACAGGGGGCGCCGGGCTACACCTTC. Amino acids: CASSYAGQGAPGYTF. The J gene is TRBJ1-2, the V gene TRBV27; 11 bases line up with TRBD1. The CDR3 has 15 residues. Germline-derived CDR1 and CDR2 are MNHEY and SMNVEV (reference sequence). The V and J ends lost 4 bases and 8 bases, in that order; junction bases with no gene match: 9.

With regard to this clonotype: A much larger clonotype is one base distant, so this may be a read error. The chain carries TRBV10-2 and TRBJ1-1, with a weak D call TRBD1 (5 bases). There are 16 residues in the CDR3. Trimming removed 10 bases from V and 1 base from J, with 22 bases in between. The V gene's germline CDR1 is WSHSY and CDR2 SAAADI. CDR3 nucleotides: TGCGCCATCAGCCCCTCCGGAATTCAGGGGAACACTGAAGCTTTCTTT. This encodes CAISPSGIQGNTEAFF.

This clonotype was counted at least ten times. The chain has TRBV20-1 and TRBJ1-5, with D maybe TRBD1 (6 bases). Trimming pared 3 bases from V and 1 base from J, leaving 13 bases between. CDR1 is DFQATT, CDR2 SNEGSKA, per germline (reference sequence). The CDR3 loop spans 15 amino acids. The chain's CDR3 is CSARRGGRSNQPQHF. In DNA form, the CDR3 reads TGCAGTGCTAGGAGAGGGGGACGGAGCAATCAGCCCCAGCATTTT.

This clonotype occurred many times. The chain is built from TRBV28 and TRBJ2-2; 7 positions agree with TRBD1. The germline CDR1 and CDR2 sequences are MDHEN and SYDVKM. CDR3 length: 15 residues. After removal of 3 bases from V and 0 bases from J, the junction contained 1 base not matched to a gene. In DNA, the CDR3 is TGTGCCAGCAGTTTCGGGACAGCGAACACCGGGGAGCTGTTTTTT. Protein: CASSFGTANTGELFF.

Ten or more counts support this clonotype. J is TRBJ2-7 and V is TRBV5-8; 7 positions match TRBD1. The CDR3 is 15 amino acids. Germline CDR1 SGHTS, CDR2 YDEGEE. After removal of 1 base from V and 0 bases from J, the junction contained 4 bases not matched to a gene. The CDR3 coding sequence is TGTGCCAGCAGCTTGACGACAGGGAGCTCCTACGAGCAGTACTTC. It specifies CASSLTTGSSYEQYF.

The genes are TRBV4-1 and TRBJ2-2; 14 nucleotides line up with TRBD2. This CDR3 has 19 residues. J gave up 3 bases and V 1 base, and 7 bases lay outside the gene matches. CDR1 is MGHRA, CDR2 YSYEKL, per germline. The CDR3 DNA reads TGCGCCAGCAGCCAAGCGTTAGGGACTAGCGGGAGAGACACCGGGGAGCTGTTTTTT. This encodes CASSQALGTSGRDTGELFF.

This clonotype was recorded at least ten times. This clone may be a read error of a much larger clone one base away. J is TRBJ1-1 and V is TRBV6-5; D is uncertain. This CDR3 is built from 13 residues. The V and J ends lost 0 bases and 1 base respectively, with 3 bases between them. Germline assignment: CDR1 MNHEY and CDR2 SVGAGI. CDR3 nucleotides: TGTGCCAGCAGTTACTCGGAGAACACTGAAGCTTTCTTT. Amino acids: CASSYSENTEAFF.

This clonotype was picked up many times. The rearrangement uses TRBV30 and TRBJ2-5, with TRBD1 matching 8 bases. Per the germline V gene, CDR1 is GTSNPN and CDR2 is SVGIG (reference sequence). The trim removed 4 bases at V and 3 bases at J, leaving 7 bases unmatched. This CDR3 has 14 amino acids. CDR3 coding DNA: TGTGCCTGGAACACAAGACAGGGGAAAGAGACCCAGTACTTC. Amino acids: CAWNTRQGKETQYF. The entire variable domain, with the rest obtained from reference TRBV30 and TRBJ2-5, is as follows: SQTIHQWPATLVQPVGSPLSLECTVEGTSNPNLYWYRQAAGRGLQLLFYSVGIGQISSEVPQNLSASRPQDRQFILSSKKLLLSDSGFYLCAWNTRQGKETQYFGPGTRLLVL.

This clonotype was found many times. This chain joins TRBV20-1 and TRBJ2-2, with 8 positions matching TRBD2. V shed 0 bases and J 5 bases; nucleotides not matched to a gene: 5. Germline CDR1 DFQATT, CDR2 SNEGSKA (reference sequence). There are 15 residues in the CDR3. DNA of the CDR3: TGCAGTGCTAGAGAGAGCGGGAGAAATACCGGGGAGCTGTTTTTT. It specifies CSARESGRNTGELFF.

The V gene is TRBV6-2 or TRBV6-3, the J gene TRBJ2-7, with 7 bases fitting TRBD2. The germline CDR1 and CDR2 sequences are MNHEY and SVGEGT. V was pared by 5 bases and J by 3 bases, with 10 bases of the junction left unmatched. This CDR3 contains 15 residues. CDR3 amino acids: CASSHAGDRNYEQYF. In DNA form, the CDR3 reads TGTGCCAGCAGTCACGCGGGAGACCGCAACTACGAGCAGTACTTC.

This clonotype was seen repeatedly, ten times or more. V is TRBV7-6 and J is TRBJ2-5; no reliable D call. CDR3 size: 14 residues. Germline V gives CDR1 SGHVS, CDR2 FNYEAQ. V was shortened by 5 bases and J by 5 bases, with 15 bases between the two germline ends. The CDR3 DNA reads as TGTGCCAGCAGCCACCGTCTAGGTTGGGAGACCCAGTACTTC. It codes for CASSHRLGWETQYF. Together with reference TRBV7-6 and TRBJ2-5, the CDR3 gives the full variable domain: GAGVSQSPRYKVTKRGQDVALRCDPISGHVSLYWYRQALGQGPEFLTYFNYEAQQDKSGLPNDRFSAERPEGSISTLTIQRTEQRDSAMYRCASSHRLGWETQYFGPGTRLLVL.

As to this clonotype: The junction shows a germline mismatch at one end, possibly a read error. This chain connects TRBV5-1 to TRBJ1-1; 7 bases match TRBD1. Germline values: CDR1 SGHRS, CDR2 YFSETQ. The CDR3 consists of 18 residues. The CDR3 reads CVSSPTTEQGWTDTEAFF. The CDR3 region has the DNA TGCGTCAGCAGCCCGACTACTGAACAGGGGTGGACGGACACTGAAGCTTTCTTT.

The sample holds many counts of this clonotype. The chain has TRBV11-2 and TRBJ1-5; D gene uncertain. The CDR3 covers 15 residues. Trimming removed 0 bases at V and 5 bases at J, with 11 bases between. In germline, CDR1 is SGHAT, CDR2 FQNNGV. This CDR3 is CASSLDGQWDQPQHF. The CDR3 DNA follows: TGTGCCAGCAGCTTAGATGGGCAGTGGGATCAGCCCCAGCATTTT.

This clonotype was detected ten times or more. J is TRBJ2-5 and V is TRBV28; D uncertain. The length of the CDR3 is 14 residues. Germline V gives CDR1 MDHEN, CDR2 SYDVKM. The ends were cut back, 3 bases at V and 1 base at J, with 9 bases in the middle. CDR3 DNA sequence: TGTGCCAGCAGTTTCTTGTCAGGCCAAGAGACCCAGTACTTC. Protein sequence: CASSFLSGQETQYF.

Many counts were recorded for this clonotype. The chain recombines TRBV5-6 with TRBJ2-7; tentative D call: TRBD1 (6 bases). V shed 4 bases and J shed 4 bases, with 15 bases lying between them. From germline, CDR1 is SGHDT and CDR2 YYEEEE. This CDR3 has 14 residues. The CDR3, as DNA: TGTGCCAGCAGCCCGGTCGGGACACCATACGAGCAGTACTTC. Translating it yields CASSPVGTPYEQYF.

The chain links TRBV5-5 to TRBJ2-2, with 7 bases that match TRBD1. CDR3 length: 15 residues. V lost 1 base and J lost 5; bases outside the gene matches: 5. Germline V gene data show CDR1 as SGHKS and CDR2 as YYEKEE (reference sequence). The DNA for the CDR3 is TGTGCCAGCAGCTTGACAGGGGTCATTACCGGGGAGCTGTTTTTT. It specifies CASSLTGVITGELFF.